Below, 6 T cell receptor beta chains from the same sample are listed, as sequenced in a study of blood T cell repertoires in COVID-19. Only in-frame clones appear in the TCRdb table, and some are missing; sequencing was by immunoSEQ multiplex PCR. The data contain approximately 58,000 clones, approximately 75% of them singletons. Specimen: peripheral blood. These receptor sequences come from a man aged 60 to 69 with COVID-19, enrolled during active disease.

The chain carries TRBV25-1 and TRBJ1-4, with D tentatively TRBD1 (6 bases). Germline V gives CDR1 MGHDK, CDR2 SYGVNS. Trimming cost V 6 bases and J 0 bases, with 11 bases left between them. The CDR3 sequence is 15 residues long. CDR3 nucleotide sequence: TGTGCCAGCAGCCTCCACAGGGCAACTAATGAAAAACTGTTTTTT. Its protein is CASSLHRATNEKLFF.

The rearrangement uses TRBV19 and TRBJ2-5; D possibly corresponds to TRBD2 (6 bases). Germline assignment: CDR1 LNHDA and CDR2 SQIVND (reference sequence). The CDR3 has 16 amino acids. Trimming took off 5 bases at V and 2 bases at J, with 18 bases between the two ends. The CDR3 sequence is CASSRNGMAGQETQYF. Written as DNA, the CDR3 is TGTGCCAGTAGTCGCAATGGGATGGCGGGGCAAGAGACCCAGTACTTC.

The genes are TRBV28 and TRBJ2-4, with TRBD2 identical over 8 bases. V shed 11 bases and J 0 bases; nucleotides not matched to a gene: 6. Germline CDR1 reads MDHEN; CDR2 reads SYDVKM. The CDR3 covers 14 residues. As DNA, the CDR3 is TGTGCCCGCACGGGGGGGGGAGCCAAAAACATTCAGTACTTC. Translation gives CARTGGGAKNIQYF.

The V gene is TRBV28, the J gene TRBJ1-3, with a tentative D call TRBD1 (6 bases). The CDR3 length is 15 residues. Trimming took off 4 bases at V and 0 bases at J, with 10 bases between the two ends. CDR1 is MDHEN and CDR2 is SYDVKM in the germline V gene. In nucleotides, the CDR3 is TGTGCCAGCAGTTCAGGGGATCGCTCTGGAAACACCATATATTTT. This encodes CASSSGDRSGNTIYF.

This chain uses TRBV19 with TRBJ1-1; D is unresolved. Germline-derived CDR1 and CDR2 are LNHDA and SQIVND (reference sequence). The CDR3 consists of 12 residues. With 3 bases removed from V and 7 bases from J, the gap between germline ends came to 9 bases. CDR3 in amino acids: CASSIWADEAFF. In DNA form, the CDR3 reads TGTGCCAGTAGTATTTGGGCAGATGAAGCTTTCTTT. Supplemented by reference TRBV19 and TRBJ1-1, the full variable domain reads DGGITQSPKYLFRKEGQNVTLSCEQNLNHDAMYWYRQDPGQGLRLIYYSQIVNDFQKGDIAEGYSVSREKKESFPLTVTSAQKNPTAFYLCASSIWADEAFFGQGTRLTVV.

This CDR3 is CASSRSQRGEKLFF. DNA of the CDR3: TGTGCCAGCTCACGGAGCCAAAGAGGCGAAAAACTGTTTTTT. The chain carries TRBV18 and TRBJ1-4; D gene uncertain. Looked up from germline, CDR1 is KGHSH and CDR2 is LQKENI. Deletions cut 4 bases from V and 8 bases from J, with 14 bases between. The CDR3 length is 14 residues.